Sequencing of this TCR beta chain was carried out in a study of blood T cell repertoires in COVID-19. The CDR3 spans 15 residues. The V and J ends lost 1 base and 5 bases, in that order; junction bases with no gene match: 6. The germline V gene has CDR1 MDHEN and CDR2 SYDVKM. Sequencing was performed with immunoSEQ multiplex PCR; in TCRdb, only in-frame clones are kept and a portion is missing. The table includes around 140,000 clones, approximately 85% detected once. This TCR came from a man in his 70s with acute or convalescent COVID-19. V gene TRBV28 combines with J gene TRBJ2-5; 8 nucleotides match TRBD1. Sequencing was performed on peripheral blood. The chain's CDR3 is CASSLLGQGAETQYF. DNA for the CDR3: TGTGCCAGCAGTTTATTAGGTCAGGGGGCGGAGACCCAGTACTTC.